This entry lists 13 T cell receptor beta chains sequenced from one sample in a study of CD8 T cells in cerebrospinal fluid in Alzheimer's disease (dated by TCRdb to the early 2020s). The library was generated by 10x single-cell sequencing. The sequencer listed for this sample is NextSeq 550. TCRdb reprocessed the reads; each CDR3 protein sequence makes one entry, and DNA is unavailable. The sample table includes roughly 1,700 distinct CDR3 sequences. The ten largest clonotypes hold roughly 9.6% of the sample. The sample taken for sequencing was cerebrospinal fluid. The source is a human donor with mild cognitive impairment.

Judged by frequency, this clonotype is medium-sized (0.01 to 0.1%). This chain joins TRBV28 and TRBJ1-4. The CDR3 runs to 15 residues. The germline V gene has CDR1 MDHEN and CDR2 SYDVKM. CDR3 loop: CASTKTAATNEKLFF.

In terms of frequency, this clonotype is medium-sized (0.01 to 0.1%). The chain recombines TRBV2 with TRBJ2-1. This CDR3 is built from 12 residues. CDR1 and CDR2 (germline): SNHLY, FYNNEI. This chain's CDR3 is CASRGSRSGQFF.

Its frequency marks this clonotype as large. The chain couples TRBV29-1 to TRBJ2-7. Germline CDR1 is SQVTM and CDR2 is ANQGSEA. This CDR3 has 12 amino acids. The CDR3 region is CSVRRQTDEQYF.

In terms of frequency, this clonotype is medium-sized. The chain carries TRBV5-1 and TRBJ2-5; TCRdb calls TRBD1, which cannot be checked without DNA. CDR1 is SGHRS, CDR2 YFSETQ, per germline. There are 13 residues in the CDR3. The CDR3 loop reads CASSLTGAETQYF.

This clonotype is labeled medium-sized based on frequency. The gene calls are TRBV28 and TRBJ1-2; TCRdb reports TRBD1, a call that lacks DNA to check it against. Per the germline V gene, CDR1 is MDHEN and CDR2 is SYDVKM. There are 17 residues in the CDR3. CDR3 loop: CASSSPTDRRSNYGYTF.

Considering frequency, this clonotype is medium-sized. This chain uses TRBV10-2 with TRBJ1-1; with no DNA, the TCRdb D assignment of TRBD1 cannot be verified. Germline CDR1 WSHSY, CDR2 SAAADI. This CDR3 contains 12 residues. The CDR3 sequence is CASMSGNTEAFF.

This rearrangement joins TRBV5-6 to TRBJ2-1; there is no DNA to check the TCRdb D call of TRBD1. The CDR3 totals 13 residues. CDR1 SGHDT and CDR2 YYEEEE come from the germline V gene. CDR3: CASSPPGVNEQFF.

Judged by frequency, this clonotype is medium-sized. The V gene is TRBV9, the J gene TRBJ1-2; TCRdb outputs TRBD1, but without DNA this stays unchecked. The CDR3 runs 14 residues. In germline, CDR1 is SGDLS, CDR2 YYNGEE. CDR3 amino acids: CASSVLTGGYGYTF.

This clonotype is identified as medium-sized from frequency. The rearrangement links TRBV27 to TRBJ1-1. The CDR3 has 16 amino acids. Germline V gives CDR1 MNHEY, CDR2 SMNVEV (reference sequence). The CDR3 sequence is CASSLRGGPMNTEAFF.

Measured by frequency, this clonotype is medium-sized. The chain links TRBV2 to TRBJ2-7; TCRdb reports TRBD2, a call that lacks DNA to check it against. The CDR3 covers 16 residues. Germline V gene lookup returns CDR1 SNHLY and CDR2 FYNNEI. The CDR3 reads CASTPGASGRTYEQYF.

This clonotype is labeled medium-sized based on frequency. The rearrangement uses TRBV7-2 and TRBJ1-2; absent DNA, TCRdb's TRBD1 call cannot be checked. Germline V CDR1 and CDR2: SGHTA, FQGNSA. The CDR3 is made up of 15 amino acids. CDR3 amino acids: CASSPSMWTGYGYTF.

This clonotype is large by frequency. J is TRBJ2-5 and V is TRBV5-1; TCRdb returns TRBD1, unconfirmable since there is no DNA. There are 13 residues in the CDR3. Germline V gives CDR1 SGHRS, CDR2 YFSETQ. This CDR3 reads CASSFIGGETQYF.

This clonotype shows up as large by frequency. The chain recombines TRBV10-3 with TRBJ2-7. The CDR3 covers 13 residues. Germline CDR1 reads ENHRY; CDR2 reads SYGVKD. This CDR3 reads CAIKDSSSYEQYF.